The 20 T cell receptor beta chains reported below all come from one sample, sequenced in a study of cytotoxic CD8 clonotypes in ibrutinib-treated CLL. Repertoires were generated with immunoSEQ multiplex PCR, while TCRdb's copy carries only in-frame clones and drops some. This table holds some 98,000 clones, 70% to 80% found once. Sample: PBMCs, taken after 12 months of ibrutinib treatment. The receptor source for this set is a human donor with chronic lymphocytic leukemia.

This clone occurred a few times. The rearrangement joins TRBV7-3 to TRBJ2-7; TRBD1 agrees at 8 bases. The junction had 2 bases not matched to a gene; V was cut back by 5 bases and J by 5 bases. The CDR3 spans 12 residues. The V gene's germline CDR1 is SGHTA and CDR2 FQGTGA. The CDR3 DNA is TGTGCCAGCAGCAAGGACAGGGACGAGCAGTACTTC. As protein: CASSKDRDEQYF.

This clone was found many times. This chain's CDR3 is CASSPEANYEQYF. The CDR3 coding sequence is TGTGCCAGCAGCCCTGAGGCAAACTACGAGCAGTACTTC. The chain joins TRBV7-6 to TRBJ2-7; no clear D gene. V was pared by 5 bases and J by 3 bases, with 11 bases between. Germline loops: CDR1 SGHVS, CDR2 FNYEAQ. The length of the CDR3 is 13 residues. Full variable domain (missing parts from reference TRBV7-6 and TRBJ2-7): GAGVSQSPRYKVTKRGQDVALRCDPISGHVSLYWYRQALGQGPEFLTYFNYEAQQDKSGLPNDRFSAERPEGSISTLTIQRTEQRDSAMYRCASSPEANYEQYFGPGTRLTVT.

V and J are TRBV30 and TRBJ1-4; D ambiguous. Per germline, CDR1 GTSNPN and CDR2 SVGIG (reference sequence). The CDR3 covers 17 residues. The V end was cut by 0 bases, the J end by 0 bases, with 14 bases between. The CDR3 DNA reads TGTGCCTGGAGTGTACGGGTCGGGCGGGCAACTAATGAAAAACTGTTTTTT. Its protein product is CAWSVRVGRATNEKLFF.

The chain joins TRBV9 to TRBJ1-2, with D maybe TRBD1 (5 bases). This CDR3 region has 12 residues. V was clipped by 2 bases and J by 8 bases, with 10 bases between them. Looked up from germline, CDR1 is SGDLS and CDR2 is YYNGEE. CDR3: CASSVPGSGYTF. CDR3 nucleotides: TGTGCCAGCAGCGTCCCAGGGAGCGGCTACACCTTC.

This clone was picked up one time. The V gene is TRBV10-3, the J gene TRBJ2-7; the D call may be TRBD1 or TRBD2 (7 bases each). Germline values: CDR1 ENHRY, CDR2 SYGVKD. There are 14 residues in the CDR3. With 11 bases removed from V and 6 bases from J, the gap between germline ends came to 23 bases. The DNA of the CDR3 is TGTGCCGCCCGGTCAGGGGGGGATCTTTCCGAGCAGTACTTC. It is translated as CAARSGGDLSEQYF.

The rearrangement uses TRBV19 and TRBJ2-7, with 7 bases lining up with TRBD1. J gave up 3 bases and V 9 bases, and 11 bases lay outside the gene matches. Germline CDR1 reads LNHDA; CDR2 reads SQIVND (reference sequence). This CDR3 has 14 amino acids. The CDR3 DNA reads TGTGCCAGGACGACAGGGCGGGTGGGCTACGAGCAGTACTTC. Translation: CARTTGRVGYEQYF.

This clone has only a few counts. J is TRBJ2-7 and V is TRBV25-1; D gene uncertain. CDR1 MGHDK and CDR2 SYGVNS come from the germline V gene. The CDR3 runs to 12 residues. Deletions cut 4 bases from V and 3 bases from J, with 7 bases between. CDR3 sequence reads: CASSASGYEQYF. CDR3 nucleotide sequence: TGTGCCAGCAGTGCATCAGGCTACGAGCAGTACTTC.

This chain uses TRBV11-3 with TRBJ1-1, with D uncertain. V was shortened by 5 bases and J by 5 bases, with 15 bases between the two germline ends. The germline gives CDR1 SGHNT, CDR2 YENEEA. The CDR3 has 14 residues. CDR3 in amino acids: CASSPVGIWTEAFF. CDR3 in DNA: TGTGCCAGCAGCCCCGTGGGGATCTGGACTGAAGCTTTCTTT.

This clone was observed a few times. The chain uses TRBV28 and TRBJ1-1; D possibly corresponds to TRBD1 (5 bases). The CDR3 runs to 14 residues. The V end lost 11 bases, the J end lost 1 base, and 17 bases lay between the germline ends. Germline V gene data show CDR1 as MDHEN and CDR2 as SYDVKM. The DNA of the CDR3 is TGTGCCGAGACGTGGGGGGGTAAGAACACTGAAGCTTTCTTT. This encodes CAETWGGKNTEAFF.

V is TRBV6-1 and J is TRBJ2-7; TRBD1 might be the D (5 bases). The V gene lost 0 bases and the J gene lost 4 bases, with 10 bases spanning the gap. Germline CDR1 reads MNHNS; CDR2 reads SASEGT. The CDR3 consists of 14 residues. The chain's CDR3 is CASSEALAGYEQYF. The CDR3 nucleotides read TGTGCCAGCAGTGAAGCGCTTGCAGGGTACGAGCAGTACTTC.

The chain links TRBV30 to TRBJ1-1; no clear D. CDR1 is GTSNPN and CDR2 is SVGIG in the germline V gene (reference sequence). The CDR3 sequence is 12 residues long. The V and J ends lost 0 bases and 4 bases respectively, with 6 bases between them. The CDR3 sequence: CAWSVSVTEAFF. CDR3 nucleotide sequence: TGTGCCTGGAGTGTATCTGTCACTGAAGCTTTCTTT.

The chain couples TRBV19 to TRBJ1-5; D is unclear. This CDR3 has 13 residues. Trimming removed 3 bases from V and 4 bases from J, with 7 bases in between. Looked up from germline, CDR1 is LNHDA and CDR2 is SQIVND (reference sequence). CDR3 DNA sequence: TGTGCCAGTAGTATTATAGAAAATCAGCCCCAGCATTTT. Its translation: CASSIIENQPQHF.

The gene calls are TRBV11-2 and TRBJ1-2, with D perhaps TRBD1 (6 bases). Germline V lookup: CDR1 SGHAT, CDR2 FQNNGV. This CDR3 has 13 residues. The V and J ends lost 5 bases and 6 bases respectively, with 13 bases between them. The CDR3 nucleotides read TGTGCCAGCAGCCCAGGGGTCAGCAATGGCTACACCTTC. It encodes CASSPGVSNGYTF.

V and J are TRBV6-5 and TRBJ2-1; no reliable D call. The CDR3 covers 13 residues. Germline V gene data show CDR1 as MNHEY and CDR2 as SVGAGI. V lost 2 bases and J lost 12, with 14 bases in between. CDR3 in DNA: TGTGCCAGCAGTTACCCCGACCCGGCCCGGCAGTTCTTC. It specifies CASSYPDPARQFF.

This chain links TRBV7-2 with TRBJ2-7; 8 nucleotides match TRBD2. The junction had 4 bases not matched to a gene; V was cut back by 3 bases and J by 3 bases. Germline V gene data show CDR1 as SGHTA and CDR2 as FQGNSA. CDR3 length equals 14 residues. This chain's CDR3 is CASSLDRGGYEQYF. In DNA, the CDR3 is TGTGCCAGCAGCTTGGATCGGGGGGGCTACGAGCAGTACTTC. The variable domain in full, completed from reference TRBV7-2 and TRBJ2-7, reads GAGVSQSPSNKVTEKGKDVELRCDPISGHTALYWYRQSLGQGLEFLIYFQGNSAPDKSGLPSDRFSAERTGGSVSTLTIQRTQQEDSAVYLCASSLDRGGYEQYFGPGTRLTVT.

The chain links TRBV6-6 to TRBJ2-1, with D perhaps matching TRBD1 or TRBD2 (6 bases each). Between the trimmed V and J ends, which lost 2 bases and 4 bases, there was a span of 12 bases. The CDR3 is 15 residues long. Looked up from germline, CDR1 is MNHNY and CDR2 is SVGAGI (reference sequence). CDR3 loop: CASSYGGPEYNEQFF. The CDR3 nucleotides read TGTGCCAGCAGTTACGGGGGGCCCGAATACAATGAGCAGTTCTTC.

The chain employs TRBV19 and TRBJ2-6, with a tentative D call TRBD2 (6 bases). CDR1 and CDR2 (germline): LNHDA, SQIVND (reference sequence). The CDR3 contains 16 residues. The V and J ends lost 8 bases and 3 bases respectively, with 17 bases between them. The DNA of the CDR3 is TGTGCCAGTGGTAAATCTGGGACTTTTGGGGCCAACGTCCTGACTTTC. Its protein product is CASGKSGTFGANVLTF. The full variable domain, with the rest looked up from reference TRBV19 and TRBJ2-6, is DGGITQSPKYLFRKEGQNVTLSCEQNLNHDAMYWYRQDPGQGLRLIYYSQIVNDFQKGDIAEGYSVSREKKESFPLTVTSAQKNPTAFYLCASGKSGTFGANVLTFGAGSRLTVL.

The chain carries TRBV2 and TRBJ1-1; D remains unclear. The CDR3 contains 12 residues. The ends were cut back, 7 bases at V and 1 base at J, with 7 bases in the middle. Germline values: CDR1 SNHLY, CDR2 FYNNEI. DNA of the CDR3: TGTGCCAGCACATTCGAGAACACTGAAGCTTTCTTT. Its protein product is CASTFENTEAFF.

The rearrangement links TRBV28 to TRBJ1-6, with D perhaps TRBD1 (5 bases). CDR1 and CDR2 from the germline V gene are MDHEN and SYDVKM. The CDR3 covers 17 residues. V was clipped by 2 bases and J by 1 base, with 12 bases between them. The chain's CDR3 is CASSLNRLGSYNSPLHF. Here the CDR3 DNA reads TGTGCCAGCAGTTTAAACAGGCTGGGATCCTATAATTCACCCCTCCACTTT.

The chain recombines TRBV14 with TRBJ2-7; weak D call: TRBD2 (6 bases). The CDR3 consists of 17 residues. The germline V gene encodes CDR1 SGHDN and CDR2 FVKESK. V was trimmed by 0 bases and J by 2 bases, leaving 17 bases between them. CDR3 protein: CASSQDVRRGGTYEQYF. The CDR3 bases are TGTGCCAGCAGCCAAGATGTGCGGCGTGGGGGGACCTACGAGCAGTACTTC.